This is a list of T cell receptor beta chains from one sample in a study of a mutant IDH1 vaccine in newly diagnosed glioma. The protocol was immunoSEQ multiplex PCR, while the TCRdb copy is restricted to in-frame clones and leaves out a portion. Here the sample spans about 36,000 clones, 80% being singletons. Which antigens these TCRs recognize remains unknown. The specimen was peripheral blood mononuclear cells (PBMCs), collected from a glioma patient whose treatment included an IDH1 peptide vaccine. Every receptor here comes from a woman in her twenties or thirties with glioma. Some clones in this sample may be carry-over from other donors' samples. CDR3s include the opening cysteine and the closing phenylalanine or tryptophan. Each record gives: clone size, D gene, J gene, V gene, CDR3 DNA, CDR3 protein. The D gene is left open where the match is weak. Clone sizes are given selectively: once, few, many, or a class where the clone is expanded.

size: -; D: -; J: TRBJ1-1; V: TRBV10-3; DNA: TGTGCCACCGGGGTTGGGGCGGCCCCCCGGAACACTGAAGCTTTCTTT; CDR3: CATGVGAAPRNTEAFF
size: -; D: TRBD2; J: TRBJ2-1; V: TRBV20-1; DNA: TGCAGTGCCCGTACTAGCGGTGAGCAGTTCTTC; CDR3: CSARTSGEQFF
size: -; D: -; J: TRBJ2-3; V: TRBV5-4; DNA: TGTGCCAGCAGCTTGGCTTCCGAGTTAAATATATACAGCACGGATACGCAGTATTTT; CDR3: CASSLASELNIYSTDTQYF
size: -; D: TRBD2; J: TRBJ2-3; V: TRBV5-4; DNA: TGTGCCAGCAGCTTTGGGAGGACTAGCGGTGGGGATACGCAGTATTTT; CDR3: CASSFGRTSGGDTQYF
size: few; D: -; J: TRBJ2-7; V: TRBV10-1; DNA: TGCGCCAGCCCCTCTCGTCTCCCCTATGAGGAGCAGTACTTC; CDR3: CASPSRLPYEEQYF
size: -; D: -; J: TRBJ2-3; V: TRBV5-4; DNA: TGTGCCAGCAGCCCGGTGATGGTCTCAGATACGCAGTATTTT; CDR3: CASSPVMVSDTQYF
size: once; D: TRBD2; J: TRBJ2-2; V: TRBV2; DNA: TGTGCCAGCAGTGAGTCCGCTAGCGGGATCACCGGGGAGCTGTTTTTT; CDR3: CASSESASGITGELFF
size: -; D: -; J: TRBJ2-3; V: TRBV10-3; DNA: TGTGCCATCATGGCCAGGGAAAGAGATACGCAGTATTTT; CDR3: CAIMARERDTQYF
size: few; D: -; J: TRBJ1-1; V: TRBV30; DNA: TGTGCCTGGAGTGATATGAACACTGAAGCTTTCTTT; CDR3: CAWSDMNTEAFF
size: -; D: TRBD1; J: TRBJ2-7; V: TRBV11-2; DNA: TGTGCCAGCAGCTTTGGGACAGGGTTTTCCTACGAGCAGTACTTC; CDR3: CASSFGTGFSYEQYF
size: -; D: TRBD1; J: TRBJ1-2; V: TRBV15; DNA: TGTGCCACCAGCAGACTTAGCCTAACAGGGGGCTATGGCTACACCTTC; CDR3: CATSRLSLTGGYGYTF
size: -; D: -; J: TRBJ2-2; V: TRBV18; DNA: TGTGCCAGCTCACCGTCCCTACCTAACACCGGGGAGCTGTTTTTT; CDR3: CASSPSLPNTGELFF